What follows is one TCR beta chain and its context. The data are from a study of blood T cell repertoires in COVID-19. The germline V gene has CDR1 SGHRS and CDR2 YFSETQ. The CDR3 has 15 residues. Trimming pared 0 bases from V and 2 bases from J, leaving 9 bases between. Profiled with immunoSEQ multiplex PCR; TCRdb holds only in-frame clones, not every one. The table records about 110,000 clones, approximately 82% of them present only once. Input material: peripheral blood. The chain links TRBV5-1 to TRBJ1-3, with D tentatively TRBD1 (5 bases). The receptor's source is a woman aged 60-75 years with acute or convalescent COVID-19. The CDR3, as DNA: TGCGCCAGCAGCTTGGTGGCAGGGCCTGGAAACACCATATATTTT. Translation: CASSLVAGPGNTIYF.